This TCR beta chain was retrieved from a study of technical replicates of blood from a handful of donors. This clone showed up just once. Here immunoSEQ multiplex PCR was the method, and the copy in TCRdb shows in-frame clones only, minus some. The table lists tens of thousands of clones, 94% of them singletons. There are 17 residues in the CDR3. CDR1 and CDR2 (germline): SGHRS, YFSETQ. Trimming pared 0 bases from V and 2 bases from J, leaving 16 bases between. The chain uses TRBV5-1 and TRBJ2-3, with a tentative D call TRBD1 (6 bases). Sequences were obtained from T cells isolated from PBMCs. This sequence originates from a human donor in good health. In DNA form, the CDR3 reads TGCGCCAGCAGCTTGGGAAGGAACACAGGGTTCACAGATACGCAGTATTTT. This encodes CASSLGRNTGFTDTQYF.